Listed below are T cell receptor beta chains from one sample, sequenced in a study of cytomegalovirus exposure and HLA in healthy donors. Sequencing was performed with immunoSEQ multiplex PCR; in TCRdb, only in-frame clones are kept and a portion is missing. The table has over 60,000 clones, more than 70% seen once. The specimen was PBMCs. All receptors derive from a woman in her thirties in good health and CMV-seronegative. The CDR3 runs from the conserved cysteine through the conserved F or W. Each record gives: clone size, J gene, D gene, V gene, CDR3 protein, CDR3 DNA. D genes are given only for firm matches. Size is omitted from some rows. Given values are once, few, many or a class for expanded clones.

- | TRBJ2-7 | TRBD1 | TRBV29-1 | CSVESGDRQGISYEQYF | TGCAGCGTTGAATCCGGGGACCGACAGGGAATTTCCTACGAGCAGTACTTC
once | TRBJ2-3 | - | TRBV4-3 | CASSQVPADTQYF | TGCGCCAGCAGTCAGGTGCCCGCAGATACGCAGTATTTT
- | TRBJ2-3 | TRBD1 | TRBV10-3 | CAISETDRGTDTQYF | TGTGCCATCAGTGAGACCGACAGGGGCACAGATACGCAGTATTTT
- | TRBJ2-5 | - | TRBV18 | CASSPPISTGHDTQYF | TGTGCCAGCTCACCCCCGATTTCAACAGGGCATGATACCCAGTACTTC
- | TRBJ1-1 | TRBD1 | TRBV28 | CASSAPGQLEAFF | TGTGCCAGCAGTGCTCCGGGACAGCTAGAAGCTTTCTTT
few | TRBJ1-2 | - | TRBV7-9 | CASSLDSYGYTF | TGTGCCAGCAGCTTAGACAGCTATGGCTACACCTTC
- | TRBJ2-5 | - | TRBV5-4 | CASSQGQYQETQYF | TGTGCCAGCAGTCAAGGACAGTACCAAGAGACCCAGTACTTC
- | TRBJ2-3 | TRBD2 | TRBV7-9 | CASSFGAPGTTGFTQYF | TGTGCCAGCAGCTTTGGGGCACCCGGGACTACAGGATTTACGCAGTATTTT
- | TRBJ1-1 | - | TRBV19 | CASSQGGAEAFF | TGTGCCAGTTCCCAGGGAGGTGCTGAAGCTTTCTTT
- | TRBJ2-6 | - | TRBV11-3 | CASSLSGANVLTF | TGTGCCAGCAGCCTCTCTGGGGCCAACGTCCTGACTTTC
- | TRBJ2-3 | - | TRBV7-3 | CASSLGGATDTQYF | TGTGCCAGCAGCTTAGGAGGGGCCACAGATACGCAGTATTTT
- | TRBJ2-3 | TRBD2 | TRBV7-6 | CASSRSGSARDTQYF | TGTGCCAGCAGCCGAAGCGGGAGCGCCAGGGATACGCAGTATTTT
- | TRBJ2-7 | TRBD1 | TRBV2 | CASTWDSKVGEQYF | TGTGCCAGCACTTGGGACAGTAAGGTCGGGGAGCAGTACTTC
few | TRBJ1-1 | - | TRBV7-9 | CASSLRRAENTEAFF | TGTGCCAGCAGCTTACGGAGGGCGGAGAACACTGAAGCTTTCTTT
few | TRBJ2-1 | TRBD2 | TRBV5-1 | CASGTSGSINEQFF | TGCGCCAGCGGGACTAGCGGGTCTATCAATGAGCAGTTCTTC
few | TRBJ2-3 | TRBD2 | TRBV6-1 | CASATSGGYTDTQYF | TGTGCCAGCGCCACTAGCGGGGGGTACACAGATACGCAGTATTTT
few | TRBJ1-1 | TRBD1 | TRBV16 | CASSPTDRVLGEAFF | TGTGCCAGCAGCCCAACGGACAGGGTATTGGGTGAAGCTTTCTTT
once | TRBJ2-7 | TRBD2 | TRBV4-1 | CASSQSRTSGRYEQYF | TGCGCCAGCAGCCAATCCCGGACTAGCGGGAGATACGAGCAGTACTTC
- | TRBJ1-1 | - | TRBV14 | CASSQVRGGIAEAFF | TGTGCCAGCAGCCAAGTCCGAGGAGGGATCGCTGAAGCTTTCTTT
- | TRBJ2-7 | TRBD1 | TRBV15 | CATRQGARDEQYF | TGTGCCACACGACAGGGGGCGCGCGACGAGCAGTACTTC
- | TRBJ2-1 | - | TRBV25-1 | CASSAGYNEQFF | TGTGCCAGCAGTGCGGGGTACAATGAGCAGTTCTTC
- | TRBJ2-7 | - | TRBV6-5 | CASSPDSSSSYEQYF | TGTGCCAGCAGTCCCGACTCTTCCAGCTCCTACGAGCAGTACTTC
- | TRBJ2-1 | TRBD1 | TRBV6-6 | CASSSDRGHYNEQFF | TGTGCCAGCAGTAGCGACAGGGGACACTACAATGAGCAGTTCTTC
once | TRBJ1-5 | - | TRBV10-1 | CASSESGGRGSQPQHF | TGCGCCAGCAGTGAGTCGGGGGGGCGCGGGAGTCAGCCCCAGCATTTT
- | TRBJ1-6 | TRBD1 | TRBV25-1 | CASSPQQGTRSPLHF | TGTGCCAGCAGTCCGCAACAGGGGACGAGGTCACCCCTCCACTTT
- | TRBJ1-3 | TRBD1 | TRBV10-3 | CAIRGQGSSGNTIYF | TGTGCCATCAGAGGACAGGGGTCCTCTGGAAACACCATATATTTT
- | TRBJ2-2 | - | TRBV19 | CASFDSGRGTGELFF | TGTGCCAGTTTCGATTCGGGCAGGGGTACCGGGGAGCTGTTTTTT
few | TRBJ2-7 | - | TRBV28 | CASSLNAYEQYF | TGTGCCAGCAGTCTAAATGCCTACGAGCAGTACTTC
- | TRBJ1-5 | TRBD1 | TRBV25-1 | CASSGQGDYSNQPQHF | TGTGCCAGCAGTGGACAGGGGGATTATAGCAATCAGCCCCAGCATTTT